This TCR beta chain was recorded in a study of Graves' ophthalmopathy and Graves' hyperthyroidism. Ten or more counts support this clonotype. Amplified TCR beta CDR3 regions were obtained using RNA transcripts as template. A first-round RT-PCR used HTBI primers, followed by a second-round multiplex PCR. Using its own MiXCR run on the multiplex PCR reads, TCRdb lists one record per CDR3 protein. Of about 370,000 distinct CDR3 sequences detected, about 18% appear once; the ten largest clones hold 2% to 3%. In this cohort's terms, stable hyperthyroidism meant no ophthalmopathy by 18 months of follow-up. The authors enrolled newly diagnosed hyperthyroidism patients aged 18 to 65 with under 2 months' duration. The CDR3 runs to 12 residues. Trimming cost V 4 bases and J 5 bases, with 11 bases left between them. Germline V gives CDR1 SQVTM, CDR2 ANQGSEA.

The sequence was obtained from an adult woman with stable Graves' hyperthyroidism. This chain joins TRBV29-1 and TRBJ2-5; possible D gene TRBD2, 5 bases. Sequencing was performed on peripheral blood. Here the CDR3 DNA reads TGCAGCGTTGGGGCGGGTACGGAGACCCAGTACTTC. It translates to CSVGAGTETQYF.